This TCR beta chain emerged from a study of T cells in Graves' hyperthyroidism and ophthalmopathy. Study-level results: Most thyroid clonotypes that were expanded above 0.001 also turned up in blood. Stable hyperthyroidism was told apart from ophthalmopathy by a model built on 13 V-J features.

Researchers took RNA transcripts and amplified the TCR beta CDR3 regions from them. A first-round RT-PCR of the TCR CDR3 used the HTBI primer set. TCRdb ran MiXCR on the multiplex PCR reads and lists one entry per CDR3 protein. The data contain 250,000 to 300,000 distinct CDR3 sequences, around 19% of them singletons. Exclusion of patients followed from uncontrolled infection, other autoimmune disease, pregnancy or lactation. The study based diagnoses on clinical symptoms, serum thyroxine and TRAb, thyroid ultrasound and orbital computed tomography. A remark on this clonotype: The antigen is undetermined.

Germline CDR1 ENHRY, CDR2 SYGVKD. CDR3 size: 13 residues. The trim removed 6 bases at V and 3 bases at J, leaving 1 base unmatched. The receptor comes from a man aged 50 or older with Graves' ophthalmopathy. The chain combines TRBV10-3 with TRBJ2-7, with 11 bases matching TRBD1. The sequencing sample was made of blood. The CDR3 region has the DNA TGTGCCATCAGGGGACAGGGGGGCTACGAGCAGTACTTC. Its translation is CAIRGQGGYEQYF.